This paragraph covers one T cell receptor (beta chain) sequence. Its antigen is undetermined. Carrying UMI labels, the TRB cDNA libraries were prepared through 5' RACE. TCRdb derives one entry per CDR3 protein from the 5' RACE reads, leaving out DNA. This table lists 130,000 or so distinct CDR3 sequences. This entry comes from a study of CXCR3-negative and CXCR3-positive naive CD8 T cells. CDR1 DFQATT and CDR2 SNEGSKA come from the germline V gene (reference sequence). CDR3 length: 14 residues. CD45RO-CCR7+CD27+CD95- expression identified naive CD8+ T cells. General study points: Because surface CD5 did not distinguish the naive subsets, TCR strength was inferred from TRB CDR3 properties. More hydrophobic TRB CDR3s were found in CXCR3-positive naive cells than in CXCR3-negative naive cells. After cryopreservation, CXCR3 expression dropped partially; most assays used fresh PBMCs.

The clonotype originates from a human donor in good health. Some clones in this sample may be carry-over from other donors' samples. Sequenced: naive CXCR3- CD8+ T cells from blood. Subset indicated: CD45RO-CCR7+CD27+CD95- naive CD8+ T cells lacking CXCR3 (TNR3-). The V and J genes are TRBV20-1 and TRBJ2-7; TCRdb indicates TRBD1, and absent DNA this call remains unverified. CDR3 protein: CSASDRGIPYEQYF.